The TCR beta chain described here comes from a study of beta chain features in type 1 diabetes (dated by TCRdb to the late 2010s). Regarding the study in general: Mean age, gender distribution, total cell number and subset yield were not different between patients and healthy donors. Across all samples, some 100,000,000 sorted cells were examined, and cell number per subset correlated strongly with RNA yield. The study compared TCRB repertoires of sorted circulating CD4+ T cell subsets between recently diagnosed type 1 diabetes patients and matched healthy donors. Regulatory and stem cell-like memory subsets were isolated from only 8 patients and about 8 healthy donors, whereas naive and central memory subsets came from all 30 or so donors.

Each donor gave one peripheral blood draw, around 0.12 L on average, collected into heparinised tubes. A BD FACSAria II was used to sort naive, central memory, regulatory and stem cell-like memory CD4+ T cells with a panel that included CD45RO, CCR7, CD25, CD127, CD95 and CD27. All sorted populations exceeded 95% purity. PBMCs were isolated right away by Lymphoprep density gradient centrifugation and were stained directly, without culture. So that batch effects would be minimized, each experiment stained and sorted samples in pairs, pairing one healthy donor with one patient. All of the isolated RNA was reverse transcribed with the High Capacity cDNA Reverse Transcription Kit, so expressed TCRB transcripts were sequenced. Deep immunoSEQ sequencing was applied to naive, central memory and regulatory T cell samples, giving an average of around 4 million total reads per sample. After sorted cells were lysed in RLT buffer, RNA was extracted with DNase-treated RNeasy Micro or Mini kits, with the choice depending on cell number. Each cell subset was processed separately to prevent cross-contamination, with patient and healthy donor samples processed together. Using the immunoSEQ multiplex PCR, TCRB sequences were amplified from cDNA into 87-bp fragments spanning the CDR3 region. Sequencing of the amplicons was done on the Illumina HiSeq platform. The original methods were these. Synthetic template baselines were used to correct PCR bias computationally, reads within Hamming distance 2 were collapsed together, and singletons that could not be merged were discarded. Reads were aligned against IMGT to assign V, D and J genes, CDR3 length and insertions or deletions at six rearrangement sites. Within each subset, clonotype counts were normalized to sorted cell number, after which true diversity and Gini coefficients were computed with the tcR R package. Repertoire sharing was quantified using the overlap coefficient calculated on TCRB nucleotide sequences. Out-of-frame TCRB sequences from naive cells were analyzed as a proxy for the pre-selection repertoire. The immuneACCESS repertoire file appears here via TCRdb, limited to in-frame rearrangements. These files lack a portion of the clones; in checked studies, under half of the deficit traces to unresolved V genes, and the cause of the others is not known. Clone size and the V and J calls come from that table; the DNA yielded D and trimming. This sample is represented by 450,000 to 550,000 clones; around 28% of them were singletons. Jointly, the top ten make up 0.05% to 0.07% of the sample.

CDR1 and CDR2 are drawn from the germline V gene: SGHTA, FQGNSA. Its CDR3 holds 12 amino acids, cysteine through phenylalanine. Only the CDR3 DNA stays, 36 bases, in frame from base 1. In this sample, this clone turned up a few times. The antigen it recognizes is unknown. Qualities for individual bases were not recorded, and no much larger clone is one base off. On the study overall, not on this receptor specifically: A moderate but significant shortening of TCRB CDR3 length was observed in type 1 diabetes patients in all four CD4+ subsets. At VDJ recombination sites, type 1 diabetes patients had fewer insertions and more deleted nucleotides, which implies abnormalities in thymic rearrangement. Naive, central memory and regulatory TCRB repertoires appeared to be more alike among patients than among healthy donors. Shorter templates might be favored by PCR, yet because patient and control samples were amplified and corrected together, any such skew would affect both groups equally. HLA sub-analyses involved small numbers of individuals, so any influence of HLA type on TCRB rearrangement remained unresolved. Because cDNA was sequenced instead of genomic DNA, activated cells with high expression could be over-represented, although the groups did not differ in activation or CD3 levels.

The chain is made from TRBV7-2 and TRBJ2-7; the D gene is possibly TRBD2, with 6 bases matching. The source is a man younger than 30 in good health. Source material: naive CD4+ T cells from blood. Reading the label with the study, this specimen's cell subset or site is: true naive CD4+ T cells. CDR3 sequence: CASGTYSYEQYF. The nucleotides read TGTGCTAGCGGTACATACTCCTACGAGCAGTACTTC.